This T cell receptor (beta chain) is drawn from a study of T cell responses to AZD1222 COVID-19 vaccine. Study-level background: Doses given second, at about 4 or about 12 weeks, were pooled.

Method: immunoSEQ multiplex PCR; TCRdb's copy keeps in-frame clones and lacks some. The sample includes some 120,000 clones, 93% of them seen just once. By frequency in the sample, this clone is medium-sized. V was cut by 11 bases and J by 4 bases, with 14 bases left in between. This CDR3 spans 13 amino acids. CDR1 ENHRY and CDR2 SYGVKD come from the germline V gene. The V gene is TRBV10-3, the J gene TRBJ1-4; D gene uncertain. The clonotype originates from an adult in good health. Sequenced material: peripheral blood, taken on day 0 of AZD1222 vaccination. The CDR3 is CASTRQLNEKLFF. CDR3 sequence (DNA): TGTGCCTCCACGAGGCAGCTTAATGAAAAACTGTTTTTT.